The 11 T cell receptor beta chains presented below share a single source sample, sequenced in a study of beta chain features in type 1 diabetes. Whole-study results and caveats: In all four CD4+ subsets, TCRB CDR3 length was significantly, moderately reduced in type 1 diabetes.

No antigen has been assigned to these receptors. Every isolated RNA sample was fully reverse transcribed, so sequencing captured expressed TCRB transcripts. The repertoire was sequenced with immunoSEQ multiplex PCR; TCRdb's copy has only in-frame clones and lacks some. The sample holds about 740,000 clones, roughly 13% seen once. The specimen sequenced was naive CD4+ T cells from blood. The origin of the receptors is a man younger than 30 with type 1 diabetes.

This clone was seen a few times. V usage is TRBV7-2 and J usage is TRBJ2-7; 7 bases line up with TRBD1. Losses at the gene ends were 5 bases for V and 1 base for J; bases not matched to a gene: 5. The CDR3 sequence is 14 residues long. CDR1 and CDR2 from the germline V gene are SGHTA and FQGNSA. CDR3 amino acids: CASSDRDRSYEQYF. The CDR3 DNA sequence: TGTGCCAGCAGCGACCGGGACAGATCCTACGAGCAGTACTTC.

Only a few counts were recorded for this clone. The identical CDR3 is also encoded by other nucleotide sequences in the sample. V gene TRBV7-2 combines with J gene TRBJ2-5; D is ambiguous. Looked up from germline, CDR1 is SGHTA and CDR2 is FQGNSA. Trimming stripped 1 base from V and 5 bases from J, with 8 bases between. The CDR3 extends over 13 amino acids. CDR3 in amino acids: CASSLGVGETQYF. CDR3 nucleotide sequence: TGTGCCAGCAGCTTAGGGGTGGGGGAGACCCAGTACTTC.

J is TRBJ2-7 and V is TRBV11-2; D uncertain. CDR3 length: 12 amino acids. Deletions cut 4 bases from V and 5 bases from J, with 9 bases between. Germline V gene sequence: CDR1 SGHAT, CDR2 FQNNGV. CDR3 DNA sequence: TGTGCCAGCAGCTCTAGGGTGAACGAGCAGTACTTC. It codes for CASSSRVNEQYF.

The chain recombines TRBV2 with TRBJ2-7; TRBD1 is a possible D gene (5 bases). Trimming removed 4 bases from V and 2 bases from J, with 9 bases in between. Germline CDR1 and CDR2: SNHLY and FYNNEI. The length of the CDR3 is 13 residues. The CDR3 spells CASSADIAYEQYF. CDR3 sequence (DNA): TGTGCCAGCAGTGCGGACATAGCCTACGAGCAGTACTTC.

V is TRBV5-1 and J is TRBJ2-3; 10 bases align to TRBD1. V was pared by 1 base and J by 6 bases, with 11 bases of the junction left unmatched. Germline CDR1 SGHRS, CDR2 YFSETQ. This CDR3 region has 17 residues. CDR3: CASSLSVTGGAVDTQYF. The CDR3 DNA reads TGCGCCAGCAGCTTGAGCGTGACAGGGGGCGCCGTGGATACGCAGTATTTT. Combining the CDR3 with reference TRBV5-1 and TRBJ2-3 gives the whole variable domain KAGVTQTPRYLIKTRGQQVTLSCSPISGHRSVSWYQQTPGQGLQFLFEYFSETQRNKGNFPGRFSGRQFSNSRSEMNVSTLELGDSALYLCASSLSVTGGAVDTQYFGPGTRLTVL.

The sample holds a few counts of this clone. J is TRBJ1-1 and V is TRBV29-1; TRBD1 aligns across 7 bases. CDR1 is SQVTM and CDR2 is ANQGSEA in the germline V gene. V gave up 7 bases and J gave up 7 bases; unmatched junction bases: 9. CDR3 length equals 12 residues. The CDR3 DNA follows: TGCAGCGGGTCAGGACAGGTCGATGAAGCTTTCTTT. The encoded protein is CSGSGQVDEAFF. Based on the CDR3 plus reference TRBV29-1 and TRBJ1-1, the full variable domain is SAVISQKPSRDICQRGTSLTIQCQVDSQVTMMFWYRQQPGQSLTLIATANQGSEATYESGFVIDKFPISRPNLTFSTLTVSNMSPEDSSIYLCSGSGQVDEAFFGQGTRLTVV.

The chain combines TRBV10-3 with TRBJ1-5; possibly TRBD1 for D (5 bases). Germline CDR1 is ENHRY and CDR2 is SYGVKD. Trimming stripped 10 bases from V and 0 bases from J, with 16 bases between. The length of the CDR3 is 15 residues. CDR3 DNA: TGTGCCACAAGGATGGTAGACAGTAGCAATCAGCCCCAGCATTTT. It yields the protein CATRMVDSSNQPQHF.

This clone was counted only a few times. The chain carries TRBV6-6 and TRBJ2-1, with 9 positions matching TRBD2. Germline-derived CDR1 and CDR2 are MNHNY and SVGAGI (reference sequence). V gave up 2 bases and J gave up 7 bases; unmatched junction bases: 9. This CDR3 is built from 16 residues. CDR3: CASSYPASGGTNEQFF. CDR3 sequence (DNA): TGTGCCAGCAGTTACCCCGCAAGCGGGGGGACGAATGAGCAGTTCTTC.

The chain's CDR3 is CSVAGWQSPNNEQFF. The DNA of the CDR3 is TGCAGCGTTGCTGGATGGCAGTCCCCTAACAATGAGCAGTTCTTC. The rearrangement uses TRBV29-1 and TRBJ2-1, with unresolved D. Germline V gene lookup returns CDR1 SQVTM and CDR2 ANQGSEA. V was clipped by 4 bases and J by 5 bases, with 18 bases between them. This CDR3 is built from 15 residues.

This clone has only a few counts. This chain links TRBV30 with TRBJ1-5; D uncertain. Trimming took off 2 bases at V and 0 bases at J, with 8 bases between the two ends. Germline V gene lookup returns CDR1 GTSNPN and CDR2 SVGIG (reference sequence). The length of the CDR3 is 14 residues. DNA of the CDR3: TGTGCCTGGAGTCAGATACCTAGCAATCAGCCCCAGCATTTT. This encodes CAWSQIPSNQPQHF.

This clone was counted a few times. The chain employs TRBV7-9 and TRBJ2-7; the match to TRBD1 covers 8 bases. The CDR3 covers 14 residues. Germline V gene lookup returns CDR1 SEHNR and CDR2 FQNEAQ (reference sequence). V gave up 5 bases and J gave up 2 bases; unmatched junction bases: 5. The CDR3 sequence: CASSRTGSTYEQYF. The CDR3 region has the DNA TGTGCCAGCAGCCGGACAGGGAGTACCTACGAGCAGTACTTC.